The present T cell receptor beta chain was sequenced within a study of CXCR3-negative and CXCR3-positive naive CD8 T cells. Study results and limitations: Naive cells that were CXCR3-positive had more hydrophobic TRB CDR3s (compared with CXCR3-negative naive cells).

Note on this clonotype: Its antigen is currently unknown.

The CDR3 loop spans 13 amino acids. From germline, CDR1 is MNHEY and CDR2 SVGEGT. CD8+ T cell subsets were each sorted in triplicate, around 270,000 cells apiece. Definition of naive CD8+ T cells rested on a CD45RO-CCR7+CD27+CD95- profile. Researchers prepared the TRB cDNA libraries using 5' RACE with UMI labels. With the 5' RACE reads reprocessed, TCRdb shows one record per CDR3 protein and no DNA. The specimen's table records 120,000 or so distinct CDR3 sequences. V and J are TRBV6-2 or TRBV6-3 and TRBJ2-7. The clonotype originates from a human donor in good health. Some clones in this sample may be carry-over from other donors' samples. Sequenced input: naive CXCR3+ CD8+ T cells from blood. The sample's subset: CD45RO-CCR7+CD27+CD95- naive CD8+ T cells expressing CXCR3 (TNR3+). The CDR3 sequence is CASSPTSTYEQYF.